What follows describes a single TCR beta chain. The data were obtained in a study of blood T cell repertoires in COVID-19. Germline values: CDR1 SGHRS, CDR2 YFSETQ. With V trimmed by 4 bases and J by 0 bases, 15 bases remained unmatched. CDR3 length: 18 residues. The protocol was immunoSEQ multiplex PCR, while the TCRdb copy is restricted to in-frame clones and leaves out a portion. The sample holds approximately 400,000 clones, roughly nine tenths seen once. Participants spanned ages about 18 to 90 years and resided in some 22 US areas. In the 2 weeks before study entry, exposed participants met a COVID-19 case, which was PCR-confirmed or clinician-diagnosed.

The chain couples TRBV5-1 to TRBJ1-1; 7 bases are a match to TRBD1. Sequencing used PBMCs or T cells enriched from blood (not recorded which). The TCR sequence derives from a woman in her thirties or forties who had been exposed to COVID-19. The DNA for the CDR3 is TGCGCCAGCAGCCTCCGTAGGGGACCGACAGGGATGAACACTGAAGCTTTCTTT. As protein: CASSLRRGPTGMNTEAFF. Full variable domain (rest looked up from reference TRBV5-1 and TRBJ1-1): KAGVTQTPRYLIKTRGQQVTLSCSPISGHRSVSWYQQTPGQGLQFLFEYFSETQRNKGNFPGRFSGRQFSNSRSEMNVSTLELGDSALYLCASSLRRGPTGMNTEAFFGQGTRLTVV.